The clone carrying this T cell receptor (beta chain) appeared a single time. This CDR3 has 14 amino acids. Per the germline V gene, CDR1 is SGHAT and CDR2 is FQNNGV. V was pared by 2 bases and J by 0 bases, with 7 bases between. This sample is part of a study of blood T cell repertoires in COVID-19. Under the authors' procedure: Amplification from reference gene primers served as the basis for estimated nucleated cell counts. Produced via immunoSEQ multiplex PCR; TCRdb's table is partial and in-frame only. The V and J calls and clone size are taken from that table; D and trimming were inferred from the DNA. The table shows some 200,000 clones, with approximately 91% occurring only once.

This clonotype was obtained from a middle-aged woman with acute or convalescent COVID-19. Sample: peripheral blood. The chain links TRBV11-2 to TRBJ1-2, with no clear D. The CDR3 DNA reads as TGTGCCAGCAGCTTATCCCGGGCTAACTATGGCTACACCTTC. Protein product: CASSLSRANYGYTF.